The 25 T cell receptor beta chains listed next were all sequenced from one sample in a study of technical replicates of blood from several donors. Sequencing used immunoSEQ multiplex PCR; TCRdb keeps in-frame clones, though not all of them. The sample consists of approximately 52,000 clones, 86% of them appearing once. The sequenced sample was PBMCs. The receptors shown here come from a human donor in good health. Some clones in this sample may be carry-over from other donors' samples.

This clone was seen a single time. V is TRBV4-3 and J is TRBJ2-2, with D uncertain. CDR1 is LGHNA and CDR2 is YSLEER in the germline V gene. This CDR3 is 16 amino acids long. Trimming shortened V by 0 bases and J by 0 bases, and 8 bases separated the two germline ends. The CDR3 protein is CASSQESPTNTGELFF. CDR3 nucleotide sequence: TGCGCCAGCAGCCAAGAGTCCCCAACGAACACCGGGGAGCTGTTTTTT.

The V gene is TRBV12-1, the J gene TRBJ2-7; the table names TRBD2, a call not compared with the DNA. TRBV12-1 is given as a pseudogene. The length of the CDR3 is 15 residues. The CDR3 DNA reads as TGTGCCAGCAGCTGGTCCGGGACTAGCGGATACGAGCAGTACTTC. This sequence encodes CASSWSGTSGYEQYF.

J is TRBJ1-1 and V is TRBV7-9; TRBD1 agrees at 8 bases. J lost 3 bases, V lost 3 bases, and 9 bases had no gene match. This CDR3 contains 16 residues. Germline V gene data show CDR1 as SEHNR and CDR2 as FQNEAQ (reference sequence). The DNA for the CDR3 is TGTGCCAGCAGCTTTAGTCAGGGGGCGCTGGACACTGAAGCTTTCTTT. Translation gives CASSFSQGALDTEAFF.

V usage is TRBV25-1 and J usage is TRBJ2-2; 11 nucleotides match TRBD1. The length of the CDR3 is 14 residues. J gave up 6 bases and V 8 bases, and 5 bases lay outside the gene matches. Germline loops: CDR1 MGHDK, CDR2 SYGVNS. The CDR3 spells CASAGTGGSGELFF. The CDR3 region has the DNA TGTGCCAGCGCCGGGACAGGGGGATCCGGGGAGCTGTTTTTT.

The chain combines TRBV5-5 with TRBJ2-5, with 10 bases lining up with TRBD2. There are 14 residues in the CDR3. The V and J ends lost 4 bases and 5 bases, in that order; junction bases with no gene match: 5. Germline V lookup: CDR1 SGHKS, CDR2 YYEKEE (reference sequence). The CDR3 region is CASSSGGGVETQYF. CDR3 coding DNA: TGTGCCAGCAGCAGCGGGGGGGGTGTGGAGACCCAGTACTTC.

The chain recombines TRBV19 with TRBJ2-1; TRBD1 might be the D (6 bases). The CDR3 sequence is 15 residues long. V dropped 8 bases and J dropped 9 bases, with 23 bases sitting between them. From germline, CDR1 is LNHDA and CDR2 SQIVND (reference sequence). The CDR3 protein is CASPTRGPSRGEQFF. In nucleotides, the CDR3 is TGTGCCAGTCCGACCAGGGGACCCAGCCGCGGTGAGCAGTTCTTC.

This rearrangement joins TRBV9 to TRBJ2-7, with 9 bases aligning to TRBD1. The CDR3 has 15 residues. Germline V gene lookup returns CDR1 SGDLS and CDR2 YYNGEE. V trimming: 4 bases; J trimming: 2 bases; junction bases outside the gene matches: 7. The CDR3, as DNA: TGTGCCAGCAGCCCGTGGGGGACAGGGACCTACGAGCAGTACTTC. This gives the protein CASSPWGTGTYEQYF.

This sequence joins TRBV12-2 and TRBJ2-5; the tabulated D call, TRBD2, remains unverified against the DNA. TRBV12-2 is designated a pseudogene. This CDR3 is built from 15 residues. In nucleotides, the CDR3 is TGTGCAAGTCGTCGGACGGGGGTCTTTCAAGAGACCCAGTACTTC. Translating gives CASRRTGVFQETQYF.

This clone was seen a handful of times. The gene calls are TRBV12-5 and TRBJ2-1, with 7 bases lining up with TRBD1. The CDR3 sequence is 15 residues long. The germline gives CDR1 LGHNT, CDR2 FRNRAP. With V trimmed by 5 bases and J by 5 bases, 9 bases remained unmatched. CDR3 loop: CASGPPGQINNEQFF. CDR3 sequence (DNA): TGTGCTAGTGGTCCTCCGGGACAGATCAACAATGAGCAGTTCTTC.

V gene TRBV4-1 combines with J gene TRBJ2-5; D might be TRBD2 (6 bases). This CDR3 spans 17 amino acids. Trimming removed 6 bases at V and 3 bases at J, with 23 bases between. The germline gives CDR1 MGHRA, CDR2 YSYEKL. The CDR3 region is CASSPGRAGTGKETQYF. CDR3 DNA: TGCGCCAGCAGTCCCGGCCGAGCCGGGACTGGAAAAGAGACCCAGTACTTC.

The rearrangement uses TRBV9 and TRBJ2-7, with D maybe TRBD1 (5 bases). The germline V and J ends were trimmed by 2 bases and 0 bases, with 9 bases remaining between them. CDR3 length: 14 amino acids. Germline assignment: CDR1 SGDLS and CDR2 YYNGEE. CDR3 in amino acids: CASSVKDNSYEQYF. The CDR3 DNA reads TGTGCCAGCAGCGTCAAGGACAACTCCTACGAGCAGTACTTC. Combining the CDR3 with reference TRBV9 and TRBJ2-7 gives the whole variable domain DSGVTQTPKHLITATGQRVTLRCSPRSGDLSVYWYQQSLDQGLQFLIQYYNGEERAKGNILERFSAQQFPDLHSELNLSSLELGDSALYFCASSVKDNSYEQYFGPGTRLTVT.

The chain links TRBV7-8 to TRBJ2-5; a possible D gene is TRBD2 (5 bases). The CDR3 sequence is 14 residues long. V lost 10 bases to trimming and J lost 5 bases, with 20 bases between them. Germline CDR1 reads SGHVS; CDR2 reads FQNEAQ. The CDR3 coding sequence is TGTGCCACCACGAGAACTACTAGTACCGAGACCCAGTACTTC. Translated: CATTRTTSTETQYF.

CDR3 region: CASSEEGRRGSPLHF. The CDR3, as DNA: TGTGCCAGCAGTGAAGAGGGGAGGAGGGGATCACCCCTCCACTTT. The gene calls are TRBV2 and TRBJ1-6; possibly TRBD1 for D (5 bases). CDR3 length: 15 amino acids. Deletions cut 1 base from V and 10 bases from J, with 14 bases between. Germline V CDR1 and CDR2: SNHLY, FYNNEI. Looking up the rest from reference TRBV2 and TRBJ1-6 gives the full variable domain: EPEVTQTPSHQVTQMGQEVILRCVPISNHLYFYWYRQILGQKVEFLVSFYNNEISEKSEIFDDQFSVERPDGSNFTLKIRSTKLEDSAMYFCASSEEGRRGSPLHFGNGTRLTVT.

The rearrangement uses TRBV5-1 and TRBJ1-1; tentatively, D is TRBD1 (6 bases). The CDR3 loop spans 13 amino acids. Germline CDR1 reads SGHRS; CDR2 reads YFSETQ. The germline V and J ends were trimmed by 5 bases and 2 bases, with 10 bases remaining between them. The CDR3 region is CASRPDSNTEAFF. The CDR3 DNA reads as TGCGCCAGCAGACCGGACAGCAACACTGAAGCTTTCTTT.

This clone has a single count. This rearrangement joins TRBV30 to TRBJ1-5; D gene unclear. The CDR3 has 13 amino acids. Germline V gives CDR1 GTSNPN, CDR2 SVGIG (reference sequence). Trimming removed 2 bases from V and 1 base from J, with 6 bases in between. CDR3 sequence: CAWSLRSNQPQHF. CDR3 DNA sequence: TGTGCCTGGAGTTTGAGGAGCAATCAGCCCCAGCATTTT.

This chain connects TRBV4-2 to TRBJ2-1; 8 bases are shared with TRBD2. The germline gives CDR1 LGHNA, CDR2 YNFKEQ. The CDR3 is 16 residues long. The junction had 7 bases not matched to a gene; V was cut back by 1 base and J by 5 bases. The DNA of the CDR3 is TGTGCCAGCAGCCAAGTCCCAGCGGGAGACCACAATGAGCAGTTCTTC. Its translation is CASSQVPAGDHNEQFF.

The chain uses TRBV7-2 and TRBJ2-7; maybe TRBD2 (5 bases). V lost 2 bases to trimming and J lost 2 bases, with 10 bases between them. The length of the CDR3 is 14 residues. Germline V gene data show CDR1 as SGHTA and CDR2 as FQGNSA. Here the CDR3 DNA reads TGTGCCAGCAGCTTACGACTACAAACCTACGAGCAGTACTTC. This sequence encodes CASSLRLQTYEQYF.

The rearrangement joins TRBV7-2 to TRBJ2-5, with 15 nucleotides matching TRBD2. Trimming took 4 bases from V and 5 from J; bases not matched to a gene: 5. Per the germline V gene, CDR1 is SGHTA and CDR2 is FQGNSA. The CDR3 totals 16 residues. The CDR3, as DNA: TGTGCCAGCAGCTATAGGACTAGCGGGGGGGGTGAGACCCAGTACTTC. Protein: CASSYRTSGGGETQYF.

The genes are TRBV19 and TRBJ2-3, with D tentatively TRBD2 (5 bases). V lost 5 bases and J lost 1, with 10 bases in between. The CDR3 length is 14 residues. CDR1 LNHDA and CDR2 SQIVND come from the germline V gene (reference sequence). The CDR3 bases are TGTGCCAGTAGTTTGATTAGCGGCACAGATACGCAGTATTTT. This codes for CASSLISGTDTQYF.

The chain carries TRBV27 and TRBJ1-1; a possible D gene is TRBD1 (5 bases). Germline V CDR1 and CDR2: MNHEY, SMNVEV (reference sequence). The V gene lost 6 bases and the J gene lost 5 bases, with 19 bases spanning the gap. CDR3 length equals 15 residues. This CDR3 reads CASSHPGRGVTEAFF. The CDR3 region has the DNA TGTGCCAGCAGCCACCCTGGGAGGGGAGTGACTGAAGCTTTCTTT.

The chain couples TRBV11-1 to TRBJ2-7; D remains unclear. Looked up from germline, CDR1 is SGHAT and CDR2 is FQDESV (reference sequence). The CDR3 totals 12 residues. Trimming took off 6 bases at V and 4 bases at J, with 10 bases between the two ends. CDR3 in amino acids: CASRHDSYEQYF. The CDR3 DNA is TGTGCCAGCAGACACGACTCATACGAGCAGTACTTC.

This clone has ten or more counts. The CDR3 protein is CASSIQAGTGEQFF. The CDR3 coding sequence is TGTGCCAGTAGTATACAAGCGGGGACAGGTGAGCAGTTCTTC. V usage is TRBV19 and J usage is TRBJ2-1, with a weak D call TRBD1 (8 bases). Germline V gene sequence: CDR1 LNHDA, CDR2 SQIVND (reference sequence). There are 14 residues in the CDR3. V lost 2 bases, J lost 9 bases, and 14 bases lay in between.

V is TRBV19 and J is TRBJ2-7; 8 bases match TRBD1. This CDR3 is 13 amino acids long. The trim removed 4 bases at V and 8 bases at J, leaving 7 bases unmatched. Germline-derived CDR1 and CDR2 are LNHDA and SQIVND (reference sequence). The CDR3 nucleotides are TGTGCCAGTAGTACGGACAGGGCAACCCAGCAGTACTTC. Amino acid sequence: CASSTDRATQQYF.

About this clone itself: Germline and junction disagree at one end, which may indicate a read error. The V gene is TRBV6-5, the J gene TRBJ2-7, with D tentatively TRBD2 (5 bases). Germline CDR1 reads MNHEY; CDR2 reads SVGAGI. The CDR3 sequence is 14 residues long. In nucleotides, the CDR3 is TGTGCCAGCAGTTACGGAGGCTACTCCTCCGAGCAGTACTTC. Amino acid sequence: CASSYGGYSSEQYF.

The chain has TRBV5-6 and TRBJ2-7; D may be TRBD2 (6 bases). Trimming pared 1 base from V and 3 bases from J, leaving 11 bases between. Germline assignment: CDR1 SGHDT and CDR2 YYEEEE. The CDR3 runs 14 residues. The CDR3 reads CASSLWGVGYEQYF. The CDR3 DNA sequence: TGTGCCAGCAGCTTGTGGGGGGTCGGCTACGAGCAGTACTTC. The full variable domain, completed using reference TRBV5-6 and TRBJ2-7, is DAGVTQSPTHLIKTRGQQVTLRCSPKSGHDTVSWYQQALGQGPQFIFQYYEEEERQRGNFPDRFSGHQFPNYSSELNVNALLLGDSALYLCASSLWGVGYEQYFGPGTRLTVT.